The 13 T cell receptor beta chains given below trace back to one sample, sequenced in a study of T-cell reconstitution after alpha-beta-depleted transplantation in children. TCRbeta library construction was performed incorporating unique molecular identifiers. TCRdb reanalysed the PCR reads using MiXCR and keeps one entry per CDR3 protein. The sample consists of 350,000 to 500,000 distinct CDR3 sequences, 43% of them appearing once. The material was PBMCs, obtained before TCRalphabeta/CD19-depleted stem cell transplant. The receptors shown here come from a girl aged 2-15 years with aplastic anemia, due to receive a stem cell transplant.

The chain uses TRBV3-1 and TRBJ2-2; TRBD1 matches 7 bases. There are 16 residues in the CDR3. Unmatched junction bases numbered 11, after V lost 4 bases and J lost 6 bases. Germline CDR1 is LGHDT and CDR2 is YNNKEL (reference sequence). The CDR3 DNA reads TGTGCCAGCAGCCTAATGACAGGGCGCCACGCCGGGGAGCTGTTTTTT. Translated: CASSLMTGRHAGELFF. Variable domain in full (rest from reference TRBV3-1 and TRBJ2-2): DTAVSQTPKYLVTQMGNDKSIKCEQNLGHDTMYWYKQDSKKFLKIMFSYNNKELIINETVPNRFSPKSPDKAHLNLHINSLELGDSAVYFCASSLMTGRHAGELFFGEGSRLTVL.

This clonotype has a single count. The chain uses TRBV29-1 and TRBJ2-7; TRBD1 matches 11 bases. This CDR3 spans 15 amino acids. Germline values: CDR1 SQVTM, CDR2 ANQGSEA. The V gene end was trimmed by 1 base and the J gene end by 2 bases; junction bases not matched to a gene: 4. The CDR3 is CSVEGPGQGAYEQYF. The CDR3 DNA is TGCAGCGTTGAAGGTCCGGGACAGGGGGCCTACGAGCAGTACTTC.

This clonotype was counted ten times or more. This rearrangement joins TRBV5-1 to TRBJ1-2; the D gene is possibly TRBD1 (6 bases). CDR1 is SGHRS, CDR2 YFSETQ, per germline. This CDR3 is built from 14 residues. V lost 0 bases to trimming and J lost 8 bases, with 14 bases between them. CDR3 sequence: CASSLAQGVIGYTF. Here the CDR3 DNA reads TGCGCCAGCAGCTTGGCACAGGGAGTGATCGGCTACACCTTC.

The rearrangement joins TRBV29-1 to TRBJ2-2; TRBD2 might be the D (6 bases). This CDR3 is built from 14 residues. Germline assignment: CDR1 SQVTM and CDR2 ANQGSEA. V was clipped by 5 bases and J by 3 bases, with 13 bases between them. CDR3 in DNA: TGCAGCGTTAGGGACTGGCGGGACACCGGGGAGCTGTTTTTT. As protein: CSVRDWRDTGELFF.

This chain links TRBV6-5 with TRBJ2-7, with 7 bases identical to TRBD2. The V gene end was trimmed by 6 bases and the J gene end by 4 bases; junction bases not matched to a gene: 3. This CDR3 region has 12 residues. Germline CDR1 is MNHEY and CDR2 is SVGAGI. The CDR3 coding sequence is TGTGCCAGCAGGGGACTAACTTACGAGCAGTACTTC. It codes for CASRGLTYEQYF.

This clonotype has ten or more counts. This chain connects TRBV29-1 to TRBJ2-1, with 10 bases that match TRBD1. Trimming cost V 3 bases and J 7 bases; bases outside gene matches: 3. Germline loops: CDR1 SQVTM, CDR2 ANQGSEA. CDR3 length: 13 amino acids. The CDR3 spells CSVDGTGENEQFF. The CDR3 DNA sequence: TGCAGCGTTGATGGGACAGGGGAAAATGAGCAGTTCTTC.

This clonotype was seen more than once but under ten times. Here the CDR3 DNA reads TGCGCCAGCAGTCCGGGGGAAAGAACCAAAAACATTCAGTACTTC. It translates to CASSPGERTKNIQYF. This chain uses TRBV4-1 with TRBJ2-4; D possibly corresponds to TRBD2 (6 bases). Trimming cost V 6 bases and J 2 bases, with 14 bases left between them. This CDR3 has 15 residues. Germline V gene lookup returns CDR1 MGHRA and CDR2 YSYEKL.

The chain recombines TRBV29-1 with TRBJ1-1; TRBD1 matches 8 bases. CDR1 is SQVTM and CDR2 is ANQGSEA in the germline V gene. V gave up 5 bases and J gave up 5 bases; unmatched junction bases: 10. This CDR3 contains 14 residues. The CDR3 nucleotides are TGCAGCGTTTCAGGACAGGGAGGAACGACTGAAGCTTTCTTT. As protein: CSVSGQGGTTEAFF.

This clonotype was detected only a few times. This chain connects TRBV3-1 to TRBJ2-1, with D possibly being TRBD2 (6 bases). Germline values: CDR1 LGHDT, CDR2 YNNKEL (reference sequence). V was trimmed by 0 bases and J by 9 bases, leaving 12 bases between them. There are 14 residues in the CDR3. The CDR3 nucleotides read TGTGCCAGCAGCCAAGATCTTCGGGGGTCTGAGCAGTTCTTC. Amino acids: CASSQDLRGSEQFF.

CDR3 coding DNA: TGTGCCATCAGTGAGGACTTACAGGTTTACGAGCAGTACTTC. As protein: CAISEDLQVYEQYF. The rearrangement joins TRBV10-3 to TRBJ2-7; a possible D gene is TRBD1 (5 bases). CDR1 is ENHRY, CDR2 SYGVKD, per germline. Trimming stripped 2 bases from V and 4 bases from J, with 12 bases between. This CDR3 region has 14 residues.

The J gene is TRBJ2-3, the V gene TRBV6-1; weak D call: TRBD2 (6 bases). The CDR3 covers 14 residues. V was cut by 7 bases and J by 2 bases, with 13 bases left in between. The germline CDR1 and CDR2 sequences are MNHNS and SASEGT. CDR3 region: CASNRGVSTDTQYF. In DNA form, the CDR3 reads TGTGCCAGCAACCGCGGGGTTTCCACAGATACGCAGTATTTT.

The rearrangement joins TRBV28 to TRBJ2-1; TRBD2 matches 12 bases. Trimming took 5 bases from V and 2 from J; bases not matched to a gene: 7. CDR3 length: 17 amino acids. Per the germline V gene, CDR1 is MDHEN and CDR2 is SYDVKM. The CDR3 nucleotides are TGTGCCAGCAGTGAGACTAGCGGGAGAAAAGCCTACAATGAGCAGTTCTTC. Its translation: CASSETSGRKAYNEQFF.

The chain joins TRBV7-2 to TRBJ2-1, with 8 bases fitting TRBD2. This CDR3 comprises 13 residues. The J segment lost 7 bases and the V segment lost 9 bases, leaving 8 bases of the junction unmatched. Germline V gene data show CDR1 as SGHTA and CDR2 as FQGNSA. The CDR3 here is CASSTKRENEQFF. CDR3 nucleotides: TGTGCCAGTTCTACAAAGCGGGAGAATGAGCAGTTCTTC.